This T cell receptor beta chain was recovered during a study of cytomegalovirus exposure and HLA in healthy donors. Study results and caveats: A later analysis linked a missense DCLRE1C variant to TCR beta V- and J-gene trimming. The authors excluded some V segments, including TRBV6-2 and TRBV6-3, as indistinguishable. For most subjects, TCR beta sequences were reported to predict HLA-A and HLA-B alleles with accuracy. In a later analysis, the majority of CMV-associated beta chains seemingly showed HLA restriction.

A word on this clone: Its matching antigen is unknown.

CDR1 is SNHLY and CDR2 is FYNNEI in the germline V gene. The CDR3 is 14 residues long. The trim removed 3 bases at V and 4 bases at J, leaving 0 bases unmatched. PCR primers comprised 60 Vbeta and 13 Jbeta primers. This table comes from immunoSEQ multiplex PCR, and its TCRdb copy is limited to in-frame clones, with some not included. This sample has about 110,000 clones, with about 80% found just once. This TCR derives from a woman aged 45-65 years in good health and CMV-seropositive. Sequences were obtained from PBMCs. The rearrangement joins TRBV2 to TRBJ2-1; 10 bases match TRBD2. DNA for the CDR3: TGTGCCAGCAGTGATAGCGGGGGGTACAATGAGCAGTTCTTC. This sequence encodes CASSDSGGYNEQFF. Filled out from reference TRBV2 and TRBJ2-1, the complete variable domain reads EPEVTQTPSHQVTQMGQEVILRCVPISNHLYFYWYRQILGQKVEFLVSFYNNEISEKSEIFDDQFSVERPDGSNFTLKIRSTKLEDSAMYFCASSDSGGYNEQFFGPGTRLTVL.